The sample holds one count of the clone carrying this T cell receptor (beta chain). Sequencing was performed with immunoSEQ multiplex PCR; in TCRdb, only in-frame clones are kept and a portion is missing. The sample carries 90,000 to 130,000 clones, approximately 79% recorded once. V gave up 4 bases and J gave up 1 base; unmatched junction bases: 3. Germline CDR1 SEHNR, CDR2 FQNEAQ (reference sequence). The CDR3 length is 14 residues. This record comes from a study of blood T cell repertoires in COVID-19. The chain uses TRBV7-9 and TRBJ1-1; 7 nucleotides match TRBD1. The TCR originated in a woman older than 75 with active or convalescent COVID-19. What was sequenced was peripheral blood. CDR3 sequence reads: CASSSQGTNTEAFF. For the CDR3, the DNA is TGTGCCAGCAGCTCACAGGGGACGAACACTGAAGCTTTCTTT.